These 19 T cell receptor beta chains were all obtained from the same sample, sequenced in a study of cytomegalovirus exposure and HLA in healthy donors. The PCR used 60 Vbeta and 13 Jbeta primers. Sequencing used immunoSEQ multiplex PCR; TCRdb keeps in-frame clones, though not all of them. The table lists around 160,000 clones, roughly two thirds of them singletons, with less than 3.5% in the top ten. Sequencing was performed on PBMCs. Every receptor here comes from a middle-aged woman in good health and CMV-seropositive.

Only one count was recorded for this clone. V gene TRBV5-4 combines with J gene TRBJ2-1; 8 nucleotides match TRBD2. Germline CDR1 reads SGHNT; CDR2 reads YYREEE (reference sequence). V gave up 4 bases and J gave up 4 bases; unmatched junction bases: 10. The CDR3 sequence is 16 residues long. CDR3 protein: CASSLEGGRFYNEQFF. CDR3 DNA: TGTGCCAGCAGCCTGGAGGGCGGGAGGTTTTACAATGAGCAGTTCTTC. The whole variable domain, remainder taken from reference TRBV5-4 and TRBJ2-1, is ETGVTQSPTHLIKTRGQQVTLRCSSQSGHNTVSWYQQALGQGPQFIFQYYREEENGRGNFPPRFSGLQFPNYSSELNVNALELDDSALYLCASSLEGGRFYNEQFFGPGTRLTVL.

Details on this clone: This same CDR3 is encoded by further DNA sequences in the sample. The rearrangement links TRBV7-9 to TRBJ2-1; 10 nucleotides align to TRBD2. Germline CDR1 SEHNR, CDR2 FQNEAQ (reference sequence). CDR3 length equals 15 residues. Unmatched junction bases numbered 1, after V lost 5 bases and J lost 0 bases. CDR3 residues: CASSPSGSSYNEQFF. The DNA of the CDR3 is TGTGCCAGCAGCCCTAGCGGGAGCTCCTACAATGAGCAGTTCTTC. The whole variable domain, filled in from reference TRBV7-9 and TRBJ2-1, reads DTGVSQNPRHKITKRGQNVTFRCDPISEHNRLYWYRQTLGQGPEFLTYFQNEAQLEKSRLLSDRFSAERPKGSFSTLEIQRTEQGDSAMYLCASSPSGSSYNEQFFGPGTRLTVL.

The CDR3 DNA reads TGTGCCAGCAGCTTGGGGACTAGCGGGGGGGCAGAGACCCAGTACTTC. Its translation is CASSLGTSGGAETQYF. This chain joins TRBV5-4 and TRBJ2-5; 15 bases fit TRBD2. The CDR3 sequence is 16 residues long. Germline V CDR1 and CDR2: SGHNT, YYREEE (reference sequence). Trimming removed 0 bases from V and 4 bases from J; junction bases left unmatched: 1.

The chain employs TRBV7-2 and TRBJ2-1, with D possibly matching TRBD2 (5 bases). CDR1 and CDR2 from the germline V gene are SGHTA and FQGNSA. This CDR3 contains 13 residues. V was shortened by 1 base and J by 7 bases, with 8 bases between the two germline ends. CDR3 nucleotides: TGTGCCAGCAGCTTAGGTGGGGAGAATGAGCAGTTCTTC. Residues: CASSLGGENEQFF.

The chain carries TRBV2 and TRBJ1-5; D is undetermined. This CDR3 region has 14 residues. Germline V gene data show CDR1 as SNHLY and CDR2 as FYNNEI. The V and J ends lost 1 base and 1 base respectively, with 5 bases between them. CDR3 sequence (DNA): TGTGCCAGCAGTGAAGGGCTGAGCAATCAGCCCCAGCATTTT. Translation: CASSEGLSNQPQHF.

This clone was detected only a few times. CDR3 sequence (DNA): TGTGCCAGCAGTTACTCGAGACTAGCGGGAGGATTCGAGCAGTACTTC. It translates to CASSYSRLAGGFEQYF. The J gene is TRBJ2-7, the V gene TRBV6-5; 13 nucleotides align to TRBD2. Trimming took 0 bases from V and 6 from J; bases not matched to a gene: 5. The germline V gene has CDR1 MNHEY and CDR2 SVGAGI. The CDR3 spans 16 residues.

A remark on this clone: Distinct nucleotide sequences in the sample also encode this CDR3. V gene TRBV6-5 combines with J gene TRBJ2-5; the D gene is possibly TRBD2 (6 bases). V was trimmed by 5 bases and J by 2 bases, leaving 9 bases between them. Germline assignment: CDR1 MNHEY and CDR2 SVGAGI. This CDR3 has 13 residues. CDR3 in DNA: TGTGCCAGCAGTATAGCGGCGCAAGAGACCCAGTACTTC. Protein product: CASSIAAQETQYF.

This clone was detected only once. The rearrangement links TRBV23-1 to TRBJ2-1, with D unresolved. TRBV23-1 is given ORF status, its function remaining uncertain. This CDR3 contains 21 residues. Deletions cut 2 bases from V and 4 bases from J, with 30 bases between. The CDR3 is CASSQKEAGSTIKPRYNEQFF. The CDR3 bases are TGCGCCAGCAGTCAAAAGGAAGCCGGATCCACAATCAAACCGCGGTACAATGAGCAGTTCTTC.

J is TRBJ2-3 and V is TRBV13; D perhaps matches TRBD2 (5 bases). V lost 6 bases, J lost 5 bases, and 18 bases lay in between. The CDR3 is made up of 15 amino acids. The germline CDR1 and CDR2 sequences are PRHDT and FYEKMQ (reference sequence). The DNA of the CDR3 is TGTGCCAGCAGACCCTATTTGGAGGATAAAGATACGCAGTATTTT. Translation: CASRPYLEDKDTQYF.

A single count supports this clone. This chain uses TRBV9 with TRBJ2-7; TRBD2 matches 11 bases. The ends lost 8 bases at V and 2 bases at J; junction bases unmatched: 6. Per germline, CDR1 SGDLS and CDR2 YYNGEE. The CDR3 has 14 residues. In nucleotides, the CDR3 is TGTGCCAGTTCTCCGGGACTAGCGGCCTACGAGCAGTACTTC. Amino acids: CASSPGLAAYEQYF. Filled out from reference TRBV9 and TRBJ2-7, the complete variable domain reads DSGVTQTPKHLITATGQRVTLRCSPRSGDLSVYWYQQSLDQGLQFLIQYYNGEERAKGNILERFSAQQFPDLHSELNLSSLELGDSALYFCASSPGLAAYEQYFGPGTRLTVT.

This clone was counted between two and nine times. The rearrangement joins TRBV4-1 to TRBJ1-1; no definite D call. The germline V gene has CDR1 MGHRA and CDR2 YSYEKL. With 4 bases removed from V and 10 bases from J, the gap between germline ends came to 16 bases. The length of the CDR3 is 13 residues. CDR3 coding DNA: TGCGCCAGCAGCCCCCCCGCAAGGGAGAGAGCTTTCTTT. The encoded protein is CASSPPARERAFF.

This chain connects TRBV10-3 to TRBJ2-1; the match to TRBD2 covers 15 bases. There are 17 residues in the CDR3. In germline, CDR1 is ENHRY, CDR2 SYGVKD. After removal of 11 bases from V and 1 base from J, the junction contained 9 bases not matched to a gene. CDR3: CAAAGLAGGKSYNEQFF. CDR3 coding DNA: TGTGCCGCCGCGGGACTAGCGGGAGGTAAATCCTACAATGAGCAGTTCTTC.

The chain recombines TRBV29-1 with TRBJ1-6; 9 bases line up with TRBD1. The J segment lost 8 bases and the V segment lost 6 bases, leaving 5 bases of the junction unmatched. Germline lookup yields CDR1 SQVTM and CDR2 ANQGSEA. The CDR3 length is 13 residues. Written as DNA, the CDR3 is TGCAGCGTGTCGGACAGGGGAGATTCACCCCTCCACTTT. Its translation: CSVSDRGDSPLHF.

V and J are TRBV28 and TRBJ1-1; 9 bases align to TRBD1. V was clipped by 6 bases and J by 8 bases; unmatched bases: 7. CDR3 length: 13 amino acids. Germline CDR1 reads MDHEN; CDR2 reads SYDVKM. The CDR3 DNA sequence: TGTGCCAGCAGCGGACAGGGGATATCGGAAGCTTTCTTT. It translates to CASSGQGISEAFF.

Details on this clone: The junction departs from germline at one end; a sequencing error may be responsible. This same CDR3 is encoded by further DNA sequences in the sample. The V call is TRBV5-1, the J call TRBJ2-7; 8 bases are a match to TRBD1. The CDR3 length is 18 residues. CDR1 and CDR2 from the germline V gene are SGHRS and YFSETQ. Written as DNA, the CDR3 is TGTGCCAGCAGCTTGGCCGTAGGCCGGGACAGGCTAACCTACGAGCAGTACTTC. This sequence encodes CASSLAVGRDRLTYEQYF.

The rearrangement uses TRBV18 and TRBJ2-7; 9 nucleotides line up with TRBD2. CDR3 length: 15 amino acids. V was clipped by 0 bases and J by 4 bases; unmatched bases: 4. Germline V gene sequence: CDR1 KGHSH, CDR2 LQKENI. CDR3 coding DNA: TGTGCCAGCTCACCACCTAGCGGGAGTAAGTACGAGCAGTACTTC. The encoded protein is CASSPPSGSKYEQYF. The complete variable domain, with remaining parts taken from reference TRBV18 and TRBJ2-7, reads NAGVMQNPRHLVRRRGQEARLRCSPMKGHSHVYWYRQLPEEGLKFMVYLQKENIIDESGMPKERFSAEFPKEGPSILRIQQVVRGDSAAYFCASSPPSGSKYEQYFGPGTRLTVT.

This rearrangement joins TRBV21-1 to TRBJ2-7; the D call of TRBD2 is as the table states it, not checked on the DNA. TRBV21-1 represents a pseudogene. This CDR3 comprises 12 residues. CDR3 nucleotide sequence: TGTGCCAGCAAGCGGGACTACGGAGCGCAGTACTTC. The encoded protein is CASKRDYGAQYF.

This clone was observed a few times. The CDR3 region has the DNA TGTGCCAGCAGTTTATACGGTTCCGGGGGAGAGACCCAGTACTTC. Its translation: CASSLYGSGGETQYF. This chain uses TRBV28 with TRBJ2-5; D perhaps matches TRBD2 (6 bases). V lost 1 base and J 4 bases, leaving 13 bases between the germline ends. The germline gives CDR1 MDHEN, CDR2 SYDVKM. The CDR3 covers 15 residues.

J is TRBJ1-4 and V is TRBV15; D possibly corresponds to TRBD1 (5 bases). CDR3 length equals 13 residues. Trimming removed 9 bases at V and 0 bases at J, with 8 bases between. CDR1 is LNHNV, CDR2 YYDKDF, per germline (reference sequence). The CDR3 is CATGGATNEKLFF. DNA for the CDR3: TGTGCCACGGGGGGGGCAACTAATGAAAAACTGTTTTTT.